Each of the 3 T cell receptor beta chains below was sequenced from the same sample in a study of cytomegalovirus exposure and HLA in healthy donors. PCR used 60 Vbeta primers and 13 Jbeta primers. Method: immunoSEQ multiplex PCR; TCRdb's copy keeps in-frame clones and lacks some. The sample includes about 150,000 clones, around 80% of them seen just once. Source material: PBMCs. The receptors stem from a man aged 30 to 45 in good health and CMV-seropositive.

This clone appeared a single time. The V gene is TRBV7-2, the J gene TRBJ2-1, with 8 bases lining up with TRBD2. J was trimmed by 10 bases and V by 2 bases; bases with no gene match: 10. There are 15 residues in the CDR3. Germline V gene data show CDR1 as SGHTA and CDR2 as FQGNSA. The CDR3 DNA reads as TGTGCCAGCAGCTTAATGGGACTAGGGGAGGAAGAGCAGTTCTTC. Its translation is CASSLMGLGEEEQFF. Complete variable domain (other parts from reference TRBV7-2 and TRBJ2-1): GAGVSQSPSNKVTEKGKDVELRCDPISGHTALYWYRQSLGQGLEFLIYFQGNSAPDKSGLPSDRFSAERTGGSVSTLTIQRTQQEDSAVYLCASSLMGLGEEEQFFGPGTRLTVL.

This clone was recorded a few times. This chain joins TRBV7-9 and TRBJ1-3, with 8 bases identical to TRBD1. Germline assignment: CDR1 SEHNR and CDR2 FQNEAQ (reference sequence). The CDR3 is 15 amino acids. V trimming: 5 bases; J trimming: 3 bases; junction bases outside the gene matches: 6. In DNA form, the CDR3 reads TGTGCCAGCAGCGGGACAGGCACCGGTGGAAACACCATATATTTT. Translated: CASSGTGTGGNTIYF.

The chain recombines TRBV28 with TRBJ2-7, with 7 bases lining up with TRBD1. The CDR3 length is 12 residues. V gave up 6 bases and J gave up 6 bases; unmatched junction bases: 5. Germline V lookup: CDR1 MDHEN, CDR2 SYDVKM. The CDR3 is CASRGYRGEQYF. CDR3 nucleotide sequence: TGTGCCAGCAGAGGATACAGGGGCGAGCAGTACTTC.